The 30 T cell receptor beta chains below all came from one sample that was sequenced in a study of blood T cell repertoires in COVID-19. Clones were read by immunoSEQ multiplex PCR, and TCRdb kept only the in-frame ones, dropping some. This sample carries over 200,000 clones, approximately 86% of them seen once, and the ten largest clones take about 4.5%. What was sequenced was PBMCs or T cells enriched from blood (not recorded which). These TCRs come from a woman in her thirties who had been exposed to COVID-19.

The chain employs TRBV5-6 and TRBJ1-1, with unresolved D. The V gene lost 2 bases and the J gene lost 4 bases, with 9 bases spanning the gap. Germline CDR1 SGHDT, CDR2 YYEEEE. The CDR3 loop spans 13 amino acids. CDR3 in DNA: TGTGCCAGCAGCTTACTCGCGGGCACTGAAGCTTTCTTT. Translation gives CASSLLAGTEAFF.

The chain has TRBV29-1 and TRBJ1-1; D gene uncertain. V dropped 4 bases and J dropped 0 bases, with 15 bases sitting between them. Germline V lookup: CDR1 SQVTM, CDR2 ANQGSEA. The CDR3 has 15 amino acids. CDR3 coding DNA: TGCAGCGTTGTCGTACAGCTTACCATGAACACTGAAGCTTTCTTT. Its translation: CSVVVQLTMNTEAFF. Together with reference TRBV29-1 and TRBJ1-1, the CDR3 gives the full variable domain: SAVISQKPSRDICQRGTSLTIQCQVDSQVTMMFWYRQQPGQSLTLIATANQGSEATYESGFVIDKFPISRPNLTFSTLTVSNMSPEDSSIYLCSVVVQLTMNTEAFFGQGTRLTVV.

The gene calls are TRBV29-1 and TRBJ1-6; 11 nucleotides agree with TRBD1. Trimming at V came to 5 bases and at J to 8 bases, leaving 8 bases not matched to a gene. Germline V gene data show CDR1 as SQVTM and CDR2 as ANQGSEA. The CDR3 covers 15 residues. CDR3 in amino acids: CSVRTGGTSDSPLHF. CDR3 DNA: TGCAGCGTTAGGACAGGGGGCACGTCTGATTCACCCCTCCACTTT. The whole variable domain, filled in from reference TRBV29-1 and TRBJ1-6, reads SAVISQKPSRDICQRGTSLTIQCQVDSQVTMMFWYRQQPGQSLTLIATANQGSEATYESGFVIDKFPISRPNLTFSTLTVSNMSPEDSSIYLCSVRTGGTSDSPLHFGNGTRLTVT.

The gene calls are TRBV2 and TRBJ2-6; no clear D gene. The CDR3 loop spans 14 amino acids. The V end was cut by 5 bases, the J end by 12 bases, with 17 bases between. Germline values: CDR1 SNHLY, CDR2 FYNNEI. CDR3 nucleotides: TGTGCCAGCAGTCACTTACTTCCGGAGAGCGTCCTGACTTTC. It codes for CASSHLLPESVLTF.

This clone was seen only a few times. The chain combines TRBV14 with TRBJ1-3; no clear D. The V end lost 4 bases, the J end lost 0 bases, and 13 bases lay between the germline ends. This CDR3 is built from 16 residues. The V gene's germline CDR1 is SGHDN and CDR2 FVKESK. CDR3 residues: CASSLSIASSGNTIYF. In nucleotides, the CDR3 is TGTGCCAGCAGCCTAAGCATCGCTAGCTCTGGAAACACCATATATTTT.

The chain carries TRBV5-1 and TRBJ2-7; D is unclear. The ends were cut back, 0 bases at V and 3 bases at J, with 7 bases in the middle. The CDR3 runs 13 residues. The germline V gene encodes CDR1 SGHRS and CDR2 YFSETQ. This CDR3 reads CASSLGPDYEQYF. Written as DNA, the CDR3 is TGCGCCAGCAGCTTGGGGCCAGACTACGAGCAGTACTTC.

The chain recombines TRBV9 with TRBJ2-2; D is ambiguous. This CDR3 comprises 15 residues. The V gene lost 2 bases and the J gene lost 9 bases, with 17 bases spanning the gap. Germline V gene data show CDR1 as SGDLS and CDR2 as YYNGEE. The CDR3: CASSVVAASRRELFF. In DNA form, the CDR3 reads TGTGCCAGCAGCGTCGTAGCCGCCAGCCGCCGGGAGCTGTTTTTT. The full variable domain, in which reference TRBV9 and TRBJ2-2 provide the parts outside the CDR3, is DSGVTQTPKHLITATGQRVTLRCSPRSGDLSVYWYQQSLDQGLQFLIQYYNGEERAKGNILERFSAQQFPDLHSELNLSSLELGDSALYFCASSVVAASRRELFFGEGSRLTVL.

This chain links TRBV9 with TRBJ1-2; possible D gene TRBD1, 5 bases. The CDR3 is 13 residues long. V lost 7 bases and J 7 bases, leaving 17 bases between the germline ends. CDR1 and CDR2 (germline): SGDLS, YYNGEE. CDR3 sequence reads: CASGAPVVAGYTF. The CDR3 DNA is TGTGCCAGCGGGGCCCCGGTGGTTGCTGGCTACACCTTC.

The chain combines TRBV2 with TRBJ1-1; D call uncertain. The length of the CDR3 is 14 residues. Trimming pared 7 bases from V and 0 bases from J, leaving 12 bases between. The germline gives CDR1 SNHLY, CDR2 FYNNEI. This CDR3 is CASTTLEVNTEAFF. The CDR3 nucleotides are TGTGCCAGCACCACTTTGGAGGTGAACACTGAAGCTTTCTTT. Together with reference TRBV2 and TRBJ1-1, the CDR3 gives the full variable domain: EPEVTQTPSHQVTQMGQEVILRCVPISNHLYFYWYRQILGQKVEFLVSFYNNEISEKSEIFDDQFSVERPDGSNFTLKIRSTKLEDSAMYFCASTTLEVNTEAFFGQGTRLTVV.

This clone has more than one count but fewer than ten. The V and J genes are TRBV6-2 or TRBV6-3 and TRBJ1-2; 7 nucleotides match TRBD1. There are 14 residues in the CDR3. CDR1 and CDR2 from the germline V gene are MNHEY and SVGEGT. V gave up 6 bases and J gave up 0 bases; unmatched junction bases: 4. CDR3 sequence (DNA): TGTGCCAGCAGCTCCGACAGGGCTAACTATGGCTACACCTTC. It yields the protein CASSSDRANYGYTF.

The V gene is TRBV5-1, the J gene TRBJ2-4, with TRBD1 matching 9 bases. The CDR3 is made up of 19 amino acids. Trimming removed 7 bases from V and 3 bases from J; junction bases left unmatched: 20. Germline V CDR1 and CDR2: SGHRS, YFSETQ. The CDR3 protein is CASSWGAGQGGSGKNIQYF. The CDR3 coding sequence is TGCGCCAGCTCCTGGGGGGCGGGACAGGGTGGATCTGGCAAAAACATTCAGTACTTC.

The rearrangement joins TRBV6-1 to TRBJ1-5; possibly TRBD1 for D (5 bases). Germline loops: CDR1 MNHNS, CDR2 SASEGT. V was cut by 2 bases and J by 6 bases, with 14 bases left in between. This CDR3 has 15 residues. CDR3 coding DNA: TGTGCCAGCAGTGAATCAGGGATAAGAATTCAGCCCCAGCATTTT. Encoded protein: CASSESGIRIQPQHF.

The chain recombines TRBV6-5 with TRBJ2-7; tentative D call: TRBD1 (6 bases). The V gene's germline CDR1 is MNHEY and CDR2 SVGAGI. The CDR3 length is 14 residues. The ends were cut back, 0 bases at V and 5 bases at J, with 11 bases in the middle. The CDR3 loop is CASSYSTGFHEQYF. The CDR3 DNA follows: TGTGCCAGCAGTTACTCGACAGGATTCCACGAGCAGTACTTC.

The rearrangement uses TRBV9 and TRBJ1-4, with a tentative D call TRBD1 (6 bases). This CDR3 comprises 15 residues. Per the germline V gene, CDR1 is SGDLS and CDR2 is YYNGEE. V lost 2 bases and J lost 0, with 8 bases in between. CDR3 nucleotide sequence: TGTGCCAGCAGCGTCGAGGGGGCAACTAATGAAAAACTGTTTTTT. Protein sequence: CASSVEGATNEKLFF.

CDR3 bases: TGTGCCAGCAGTGGAAGGGTGAACAGGGGCCCGTCTGGAAACACCATATATTTT. This encodes CASSGRVNRGPSGNTIYF. This chain joins TRBV2 and TRBJ1-3; 7 positions agree with TRBD1. Germline V gene sequence: CDR1 SNHLY, CDR2 FYNNEI. The CDR3 has 18 residues. The ends lost 4 bases at V and 1 base at J; junction bases unmatched: 13.

This rearrangement joins TRBV6-5 to TRBJ1-1, with D possibly TRBD1 on 6 matching bases. This CDR3 has 14 amino acids. Between the trimmed V and J ends, which lost 2 bases and 1 base, there was a span of 8 bases. The V gene's germline CDR1 is MNHEY and CDR2 SVGAGI. Written as DNA, the CDR3 is TGTGCCAGCAGTTACGGGGACAAGAACACTGAAGCTTTCTTT. It codes for CASSYGDKNTEAFF.

This clone has only a few counts. The CDR3 sequence is CASNIYNEQFF. The CDR3 DNA sequence: TGCGCCAGCAATATATACAATGAGCAGTTCTTC. The chain carries TRBV5-1 and TRBJ2-1; D ambiguous. Germline assignment: CDR1 SGHRS and CDR2 YFSETQ. V gave up 6 bases and J gave up 4 bases, with 5 bases separating them. The CDR3 is made up of 11 amino acids. The full variable domain, rest sourced from reference TRBV5-1 and TRBJ2-1, is KAGVTQTPRYLIKTRGQQVTLSCSPISGHRSVSWYQQTPGQGLQFLFEYFSETQRNKGNFPGRFSGRQFSNSRSEMNVSTLELGDSALYLCASNIYNEQFFGPGTRLTVL.

CDR3 sequence: CASSLGSGTEAFF. Here the CDR3 DNA reads TGTGCCAGCAGTTTAGGGTCCGGGACTGAAGCTTTCTTT. The gene calls are TRBV12-3 or TRBV12-4 and TRBJ1-1, with no clear D. CDR3 length: 13 residues. Trimming pared 1 base from V and 5 bases from J, leaving 8 bases between.

This clone was seen a handful of times. DNA for the CDR3: TGTGCCAGCAGCCCTCGGGGGGGGGCCAGAAACACCATATATTTT. This gives the protein CASSPRGGARNTIYF. The gene calls are TRBV7-2 and TRBJ1-3; possibly TRBD1 for D (6 bases). The CDR3 loop spans 15 amino acids. CDR1 and CDR2 from the germline V gene are SGHTA and FQGNSA. V lost 5 bases and J 5 bases, leaving 16 bases between the germline ends. Supplemented by reference TRBV7-2 and TRBJ1-3, the full variable domain reads GAGVSQSPSNKVTEKGKDVELRCDPISGHTALYWYRQSLGQGLEFLIYFQGNSAPDKSGLPSDRFSAERTGGSVSTLTIQRTQQEDSAVYLCASSPRGGARNTIYFGEGSWLTVV.

The V and J genes are TRBV5-1 and TRBJ2-5, with 8 bases identical to TRBD1. V lost 2 bases and J lost 5; bases outside the gene matches: 5. Germline loops: CDR1 SGHRS, CDR2 YFSETQ. The CDR3 is made up of 14 amino acids. Here the CDR3 DNA reads TGCGCCAGCAGCTTAGGACAGGGCAGGGAGACCCAGTACTTC. This translates into CASSLGQGRETQYF.

The rearrangement links TRBV5-4 to TRBJ1-1, with 11 bases identical to TRBD1. This CDR3 has 13 amino acids. Germline assignment: CDR1 SGHNT and CDR2 YYREEE (reference sequence). With 0 bases clipped from V and 10 bases from J, the junction kept 2 bases outside the gene matches. The CDR3 DNA sequence: TGTGCCAGCAGCTTGGGGGACAGGGGGAGAGCTTTCTTT. Protein: CASSLGDRGRAFF.

J is TRBJ2-3 and V is TRBV6-1; possible D gene TRBD1, 5 bases. CDR1 is MNHNS and CDR2 is SASEGT in the germline V gene. Trimming pared 2 bases from V and 6 bases from J, leaving 6 bases between. The CDR3 is 12 amino acids. The CDR3 sequence is CASSEKGDTQYF. CDR3 DNA sequence: TGTGCCAGCAGTGAAAAGGGGGATACGCAGTATTTT.

The chain carries TRBV19 and TRBJ1-2; D not certain. V dropped 5 bases and J dropped 7 bases, with 11 bases sitting between them. The CDR3 has 12 residues. Germline loops: CDR1 LNHDA, CDR2 SQIVND (reference sequence). The CDR3 loop reads CASSYRTLGYTF. CDR3 nucleotides: TGTGCCAGTAGTTATAGGACTCTTGGCTACACCTTC.

The gene calls are TRBV19 and TRBJ2-7; possible D gene TRBD1, 6 bases. Trimming left V 5 bases short and J 4 bases short, with 15 bases between. The CDR3 is 14 amino acids. Germline CDR1 LNHDA, CDR2 SQIVND (reference sequence). This CDR3 reads CASSSGTFSYEQYF. CDR3 nucleotide sequence: TGTGCCAGTAGTTCCGGGACATTCTCATACGAGCAGTACTTC.

The rearrangement uses TRBV18 and TRBJ2-2, with TRBD2 as a possible D gene (5 bases). The germline V gene has CDR1 KGHSH and CDR2 LQKENI. This CDR3 region has 14 residues. The V end was cut by 2 bases, the J end by 2 bases, with 6 bases between. For the CDR3, the DNA is TGTGCCAGCTCACCAGGGAGTAACACCGGGGAGCTGTTTTTT. This codes for CASSPGSNTGELFF.

The rearrangement uses TRBV6-1 and TRBJ1-3, with a weak D call TRBD1 (6 bases). Trimming stripped 2 bases from V and 0 bases from J, with 17 bases between. This CDR3 spans 18 amino acids. CDR1 MNHNS and CDR2 SASEGT come from the germline V gene. The DNA for the CDR3 is TGTGCCAGCAGTGAATTGGAAGGCGACAGGCGCTCTGGAAACACCATATATTTT. Translating it yields CASSELEGDRRSGNTIYF.

The rearrangement uses TRBV9 and TRBJ2-3; the match to TRBD2 covers 10 bases. This CDR3 has 17 amino acids. The V gene's germline CDR1 is SGDLS and CDR2 YYNGEE. V shed 0 bases, J shed 4 bases, and the junction held 8 bases outside the gene matches. DNA for the CDR3: TGTGCCAGCAGCGTAGGTGCCAGCGGGGGGGCGGCAGATACGCAGTATTTT. Its translation is CASSVGASGGAADTQYF.

The chain combines TRBV27 with TRBJ2-2, with 7 bases that match TRBD2. The CDR3 runs to 15 residues. J lost 6 bases, V lost 4 bases, and 8 bases had no gene match. Germline assignment: CDR1 MNHEY and CDR2 SMNVEV (reference sequence). DNA for the CDR3: TGTGCCAGCAGTTGGGGGGGATTAGCTCCCGGGGAGCTGTTTTTT. This translates into CASSWGGLAPGELFF.

The chain has TRBV23-1 and TRBJ1-2; 7 bases agree with TRBD1. TRBV23-1 is marked as an open reading frame, function uncertain. The CDR3 runs 18 residues. V trimming: 4 bases; J trimming: 0 bases; junction bases outside the gene matches: 14. CDR3 loop: CASSRNRDSILANYGYTF. Here the CDR3 DNA reads TGCGCCAGCAGTCGCAACCGGGACAGTATCCTAGCTAACTATGGCTACACCTTC.

The J gene is TRBJ2-5, the V gene TRBV7-3, with D maybe TRBD1 (7 bases). The germline V and J ends were trimmed by 5 bases and 5 bases, with 15 bases remaining between them. The germline gives CDR1 SGHTA, CDR2 FQGTGA. The CDR3 runs to 14 residues. The CDR3 coding sequence is TGTGCCAGCAGCAGAGGAGGGGGCGGGGAGACCCAGTACTTC. Amino acid sequence: CASSRGGGGETQYF.